The next 20 T cell receptor beta chains were all read from a single sample in a study of T cell repertoires in cytomegalovirus infection (dated 2019 in TCRdb). The sequencer was an Illumina HiSeq 1500. TCRdb trimmed public reads at Q25 via fastp, called clones via MiXCR and kept in-frame beta chains. Each CDR3 protein appears once, grouped with its most common genes and DNA. The sample table lists just under 300,000 distinct CDR3 sequences, about 8.8% of them with a count of one. Clones ranked in the top ten supply 2.5% of the sample. Sequenced input: PBMCs. All receptors derive from a human donor in good health (CMV status not recorded). Some clones in this sample may be carry-over from other donors' samples.

This clonotype was detected a few times. CDR3 sequence reads: CASSQAARGSDNEQFF. In DNA, the CDR3 is TGTGCCAGCAGCCAAGCGGCCAGGGGTTCCGACAATGAGCAGTTCTTC. The chain couples TRBV4-2 to TRBJ2-1, with TRBD1 as a possible D gene (6 bases). Between the trimmed V and J ends, which lost 1 base and 5 bases, there was a span of 15 bases. Germline lookup yields CDR1 LGHNA and CDR2 YNFKEQ. The CDR3 length is 16 residues.

This clonotype was observed many times. The chain recombines TRBV28 with TRBJ2-1, with D unresolved. The germline V gene has CDR1 MDHEN and CDR2 SYDVKM. Trimming removed 2 bases from V and 8 bases from J, with 19 bases in between. CDR3 length: 16 residues. The CDR3: CASSLVARNRVDEQFF. In DNA form, the CDR3 reads TGTGCCAGCAGTTTAGTAGCCCGCAATAGGGTCGATGAGCAGTTCTTC. Filled out from reference TRBV28 and TRBJ2-1, the complete variable domain reads DVKVTQSSRYLVKRTGEKVFLECVQDMDHENMFWYRQDPGLGLRLIYFSYDVKMKEKGDIPEGYSVSREKKERFSLILESASTNQTSMYLCASSLVARNRVDEQFFGPGTRLTVL.

The chain employs TRBV29-1 and TRBJ2-1; D unresolved. Germline V gene lookup returns CDR1 SQVTM and CDR2 ANQGSEA. The length of the CDR3 is 12 residues. Trimming left V 0 bases short and J 7 bases short, with 7 bases between. The CDR3 loop reads CSVEDSPNEQFF. The CDR3, as DNA: TGCAGCGTTGAAGATTCTCCGAATGAGCAGTTCTTC.

This clonotype was picked up many times. The chain uses TRBV20-1 and TRBJ2-5; 9 nucleotides align to TRBD2. The CDR3 is 15 residues long. With 6 bases clipped from V and 0 bases from J, the junction kept 8 bases outside the gene matches. Germline assignment: CDR1 DFQATT and CDR2 SNEGSKA (reference sequence). Here the CDR3 reads CSAVAIAGDQETQYF. The CDR3 DNA reads as TGCAGTGCCGTCGCGATAGCGGGGGACCAAGAGACCCAGTACTTC.

This clonotype was recorded many times. The chain carries TRBV28 and TRBJ2-7; no clear D. Trimming removed 3 bases at V and 6 bases at J, with 18 bases between. The CDR3 has 15 residues. Germline values: CDR1 MDHEN, CDR2 SYDVKM. CDR3 DNA sequence: TGTGCCAGCAGTTTGTCCTGGCAGCCTATGGGCGAGCAGTACGTC. Translated: CASSLSWQPMGEQYV.

Ten or more counts support this clonotype. This chain uses TRBV6-2 or TRBV6-3 with TRBJ2-1; perhaps TRBD1 as D (6 bases). Germline V gene data show CDR1 as MNHEY and CDR2 as SVGEGT. The CDR3 totals 12 residues. Trimming took 5 bases from V and 4 from J, leaving 6 bases between them. DNA for the CDR3: TGTGCCAGCAGTGACAGGTACAATGAGCAGTTCTTC. It specifies CASSDRYNEQFF.

This clonotype was found many times. The V call is TRBV7-9, the J call TRBJ2-1; 9 bases agree with TRBD1. This CDR3 has 17 amino acids. Losses at the gene ends were 2 bases for V and 6 bases for J; bases not matched to a gene: 11. CDR1 SEHNR and CDR2 FQNEAQ come from the germline V gene (reference sequence). CDR3 residues: CASSLLQDRGSGNEQFF. The CDR3 DNA sequence: TGTGCCAGCAGCTTACTCCAGGACAGGGGATCAGGCAATGAGCAGTTCTTC.

This clonotype has at least ten counts. The chain couples TRBV20-1 to TRBJ2-7; D tentatively fits TRBD1 or TRBD2 (6 bases each). Germline CDR1 is DFQATT and CDR2 is SNEGSKA (reference sequence). Trimming stripped 1 base from V and 3 bases from J, with 10 bases between. This CDR3 region has 13 residues. Here the CDR3 DNA reads TGCAGTGCTAGAGGAAGGGGGGTCTACGAGCAGTACGTC. The encoded protein is CSARGRGVYEQYV.

This clonotype was recorded many times. V is TRBV7-2 and J is TRBJ1-5, with D hard to call. CDR3 length equals 15 residues. Germline V gene lookup returns CDR1 SGHTA and CDR2 FQGNSA. V lost 5 bases, J lost 2 bases, and 13 bases lay in between. CDR3 protein: CASSDDNSGNQPQHF. Written as DNA, the CDR3 is TGTGCCAGCAGCGACGACAATAGCGGCAATCAGCCCCAGCATTTT.

This clonotype was counted at least ten times. This sequence joins TRBV27 and TRBJ2-5; D might be TRBD2 (7 bases). Trimming took 2 bases from V and 2 from J, leaving 15 bases between them. CDR1 and CDR2 from the germline V gene are MNHEY and SMNVEV (reference sequence). The CDR3 runs to 16 residues. Here the CDR3 DNA reads TGTGCCAGCAGTTTACTCTCCAGGGGACTACAAGAGACCCAGTACTTC. Amino acids: CASSLLSRGLQETQYF.

In regard to this clonotype: A read error may explain this, as a much larger clone is one base away. The chain carries TRBV29-1 and TRBJ1-1; no clear D gene. The CDR3 is made up of 12 amino acids. From germline, CDR1 is SQVTM and CDR2 ANQGSEA. Between the trimmed V and J ends, which lost 7 bases and 2 bases, there was a span of 11 bases. The CDR3 region is CSAREDNTEAFF. The CDR3 DNA sequence: TGCAGCGCTCGAGAGGACAACACTGAAGCTTTCTTT.

This clonotype was detected ten times or more. V gene TRBV20-1 combines with J gene TRBJ1-1; D gene ambiguous. Trimming removed 4 bases from V and 1 base from J, with 7 bases in between. Germline V gene sequence: CDR1 DFQATT, CDR2 SNEGSKA (reference sequence). The CDR3 length is 12 residues. CDR3 nucleotide sequence: TGCAGTGCTATTCAGCCGAACACTGAAGCTTTCTTT. Translation: CSAIQPNTEAFF.

This clonotype showed up many times. The chain couples TRBV28 to TRBJ1-2; 8 bases fit TRBD1. Per germline, CDR1 MDHEN and CDR2 SYDVKM. CDR3 size: 14 residues. The J segment lost 5 bases and the V segment lost 5 bases, leaving 7 bases of the junction unmatched. The CDR3 region is CASSPPRGPYGYTF. The CDR3 DNA is TGTGCCAGCAGTCCACCCAGGGGGCCTTATGGCTACACCTTC.

Ten or more counts support this clonotype. The gene calls are TRBV7-9 and TRBJ2-1; maybe TRBD1 (5 bases). Trimming removed 5 bases from V and 8 bases from J, with 19 bases in between. The CDR3 covers 15 residues. Per the germline V gene, CDR1 is SEHNR and CDR2 is FQNEAQ (reference sequence). This CDR3 is CASSPQERPRDEQFF. CDR3 DNA sequence: TGTGCCAGCAGCCCACAGGAGCGCCCACGGGATGAGCAGTTCTTC.

The rearrangement links TRBV25-1 to TRBJ1-2, with TRBD1 matching over 7 bases. Germline lookup yields CDR1 MGHDK and CDR2 SYGVNS. Trimming removed 4 bases from V and 2 bases from J; junction bases left unmatched: 4. This CDR3 spans 14 amino acids. CDR3 sequence: CASSATGLNYGYTF. In DNA, the CDR3 is TGTGCCAGCAGTGCGACAGGGTTGAACTATGGCTACACCTTC.

This clonotype was seen repeatedly, ten times or more. The V and J genes are TRBV6-6 and TRBJ2-1; TRBD1 might be the D (6 bases). The CDR3 totals 16 residues. The V end lost 0 bases, the J end lost 1 base, and 10 bases lay between the germline ends. Germline assignment: CDR1 MNHNY and CDR2 SVGAGI (reference sequence). CDR3 coding DNA: TGTGCCAGCAGTTACTCTGCAGGGGCGTCCTACAATGAGCAGTTCTTC. It specifies CASSYSAGASYNEQFF.

The rearrangement joins TRBV19 to TRBJ2-1; D gene ambiguous. CDR1 and CDR2 from the germline V gene are LNHDA and SQIVND (reference sequence). This CDR3 region has 12 residues. V was pared by 8 bases and J by 7 bases, with 12 bases between. CDR3 DNA: TGTGCCAGTCTTAAGGGTCCAAATGAGCAGTTCTTC. As protein: CASLKGPNEQFF.

This rearrangement joins TRBV4-3 to TRBJ2-5; TRBD2 might be the D (5 bases). CDR1 and CDR2 from the germline V gene are LGHNA and YSLEER. V lost 1 base and J 5 bases, leaving 8 bases between the germline ends. This CDR3 contains 13 residues. CDR3 bases: TGCGCCAGCAGCCAAGGCGGGTTGGAGACCCAGTACTTC. It codes for CASSQGGLETQYF.

This clonotype was detected ten times or more. The chain couples TRBV14 to TRBJ2-3; D perhaps matches TRBD2 (7 bases). The CDR3 sequence is 15 residues long. Germline CDR1 SGHDN, CDR2 FVKESK. The ends were cut back, 8 bases at V and 2 bases at J, with 17 bases in the middle. This CDR3 reads CASAKSGGPTDTQYF. For the CDR3, the DNA is TGTGCCAGCGCCAAGTCGGGGGGCCCCACAGATACGCAGTATTTT.

In its sample, this clonotype was seen many times. The V and J genes are TRBV3-1 and TRBJ1-1; D uncertain. Germline CDR1 reads LGHDT; CDR2 reads YNNKEL (reference sequence). Trimming took off 1 base at V and 2 bases at J, with 8 bases between the two ends. The CDR3 is 14 amino acids. The DNA for the CDR3 is TGTGCCAGCAGCCAAGTTGGGCCAAACACTGAAGCTTTCTTT. Its translation: CASSQVGPNTEAFF.